Listed below are T cell receptor beta chains from one sample, sequenced in a study of T cell therapy after organ transplantation. Clones were sequenced by immunoSEQ multiplex PCR, and TCRdb holds only the in-frame ones, with some missing. The table shows around 4,500 clones, with around 62% occurring only once. These receptors are not linked to any known antigen. The sample consisted of CD8+ T cells from blood, taken after autologous CMV-specific T cell therapy. These receptors were taken from a human patient who had received a solid organ transplant and had CMV disease. Some T cells may trace back to the graft donor. Each CDR3 is given with its conserved first and last residue.

J gene: TRBJ1-1; V gene: TRBV5-4; CDR3 protein: CASSNHDLRGLGTEAFF
J gene: TRBJ1-1; V gene: TRBV4-2; CDR3 protein: CASSEGQVNTEAFF
J gene: TRBJ1-2; V gene: TRBV6-6; CDR3 protein: CASSSRVKEICYTF
J gene: TRBJ2-7; V gene: TRBV7-9; CDR3 protein: CASSLLQLGSSYEQYF
J gene: TRBJ2-7; V gene: TRBV5-4; CDR3 protein: CASSLAEHLYEQYF
J gene: TRBJ1-5; V gene: TRBV9; CDR3 protein: CASSPGQGRQPQHF
J gene: TRBJ2-6; V gene: TRBV6-6; CDR3 protein: CASSPGYGANVLTF
J gene: TRBJ1-1; V gene: TRBV7-9; CDR3 protein: CASSFDIRVNTEAFF
J gene: TRBJ2-3; V gene: TRBV6-5; CDR3 protein: CASSYGQSSTDTQYF
J gene: TRBJ2-1; V gene: TRBV6-6; CDR3 protein: CATQWLREGMNEQFF
J gene: TRBJ2-3; V gene: TRBV12-5; CDR3 protein: CASGLAPTQYF
J gene: TRBJ1-5; V gene: TRBV6-1; CDR3 protein: CASRANRDRNQPQHF
J gene: TRBJ1-1; V gene: TRBV5-6; CDR3 protein: CASSVTGSGTEAFF
J gene: TRBJ2-7; V gene: TRBV7-8; CDR3 protein: CASSSRKGNTYEQYF
J gene: TRBJ1-1; V gene: TRBV9; CDR3 protein: CASSVQGMNTEAFF
J gene: TRBJ2-1; V gene: TRBV5-6; CDR3 protein: CASLRDRIFNEQFF
J gene: TRBJ2-2; V gene: TRBV5-1; CDR3 protein: CASSLRQGDTGELFF
J gene: TRBJ2-1; V gene: TRBV28; CDR3 protein: CASSSKGLYNEQFF
J gene: TRBJ2-1; V gene: TRBV28; CDR3 protein: CASSLGLRSYNEQFF
J gene: TRBJ2-3; V gene: TRBV27; CDR3 protein: CASGFTDTQYF
J gene: TRBJ2-1; V gene: TRBV4-1; CDR3 protein: CASSQGDEQFF
J gene: TRBJ2-7; V gene: TRBV19; CDR3 protein: CASSARVNSYEQYF
J gene: TRBJ2-5; V gene: TRBV27; CDR3 protein: CASSLAGGNWQETQYF
J gene: TRBJ1-5; V gene: TRBV6-1; CDR3 protein: CASSESRRSGYSNQPQHF
J gene: TRBJ1-1; V gene: TRBV11-1; CDR3 protein: CASSFQPGNTEAFF
J gene: TRBJ2-7; V gene: TRBV4-1; CDR3 protein: CASSQGGRGLEEQYF
J gene: TRBJ2-7; V gene: TRBV4-1; CDR3 protein: CASSQEERGGRYEQYF
J gene: TRBJ1-4; V gene: TRBV30; CDR3 protein: CAWSDRGSREEKLFF
J gene: TRBJ1-1; V gene: TRBV2; CDR3 protein: CASSRYSSEGTEAFF
J gene: TRBJ2-2; V gene: TRBV5-8; CDR3 protein: CASSTGTTNTGELFF
J gene: TRBJ1-5; V gene: TRBV5-3; CDR3 protein: CARSLPVRGPISNNQPQHF
J gene: TRBJ2-2; V gene: TRBV6-1; CDR3 protein: CASSERIGTNTGELFF
J gene: TRBJ2-5; V gene: TRBV6-9; CDR3 protein: CASSYSNVNEQYF
J gene: TRBJ2-5; V gene: TRBV29-1; CDR3 protein: CSALGGAGDGETQYF